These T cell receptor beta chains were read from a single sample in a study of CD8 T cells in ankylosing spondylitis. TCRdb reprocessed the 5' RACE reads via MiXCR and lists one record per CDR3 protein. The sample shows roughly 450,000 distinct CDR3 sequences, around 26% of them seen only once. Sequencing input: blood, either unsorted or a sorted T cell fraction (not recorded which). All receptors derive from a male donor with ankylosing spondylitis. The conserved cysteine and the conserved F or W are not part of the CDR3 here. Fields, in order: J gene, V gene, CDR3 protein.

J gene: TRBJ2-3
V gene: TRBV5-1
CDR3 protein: ASSQPPTDTQY

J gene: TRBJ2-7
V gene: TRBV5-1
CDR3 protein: ASTTGRGEQY

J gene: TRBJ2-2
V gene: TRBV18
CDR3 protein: ASSPPNRGPTGELF

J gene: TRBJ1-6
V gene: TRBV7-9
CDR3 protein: ASTRQNDNSPLH

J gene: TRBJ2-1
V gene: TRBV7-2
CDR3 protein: ASRRTSVYNEQF

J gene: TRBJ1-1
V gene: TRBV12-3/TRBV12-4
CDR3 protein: ASSGQGRTEAF

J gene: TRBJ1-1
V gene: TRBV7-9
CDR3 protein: ASSPDSEGEAF

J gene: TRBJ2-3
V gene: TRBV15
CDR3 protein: ATSRDLGGYGTDTQY

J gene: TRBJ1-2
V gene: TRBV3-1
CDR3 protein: ASRQANYGYT

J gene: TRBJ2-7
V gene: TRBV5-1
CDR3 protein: ASSLGPAGGYEQY

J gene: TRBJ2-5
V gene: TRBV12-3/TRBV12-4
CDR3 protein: ASSFSQTQY

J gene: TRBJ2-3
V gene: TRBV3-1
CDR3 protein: ASSHREGSSTDTQY

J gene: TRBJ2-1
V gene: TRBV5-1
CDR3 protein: ASSRSGDSYNEQF

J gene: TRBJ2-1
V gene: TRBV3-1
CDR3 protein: ASSQEPSQRGYNEQF

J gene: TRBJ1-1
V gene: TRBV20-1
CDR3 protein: SARPPGGRNTEAF

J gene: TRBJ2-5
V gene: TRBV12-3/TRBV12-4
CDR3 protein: ASTGVGQGTETQY

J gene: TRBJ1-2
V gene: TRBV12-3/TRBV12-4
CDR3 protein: ASSRAGELIYGYT

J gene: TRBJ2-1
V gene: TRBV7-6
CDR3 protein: ASSLAQTGGLLSSYNEQF

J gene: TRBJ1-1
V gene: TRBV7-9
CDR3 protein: ASIKGLLVNTEAF

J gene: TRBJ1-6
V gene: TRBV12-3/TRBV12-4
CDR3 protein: ASSPVGYNSPLH

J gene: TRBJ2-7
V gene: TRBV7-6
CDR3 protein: ASSSLRDTRYEQY

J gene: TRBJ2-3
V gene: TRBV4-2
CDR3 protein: ASSQDALADNTQY

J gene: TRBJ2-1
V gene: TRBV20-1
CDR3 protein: SATTSVYNEQF

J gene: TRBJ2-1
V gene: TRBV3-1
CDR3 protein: ASSPWLAGGDEQF

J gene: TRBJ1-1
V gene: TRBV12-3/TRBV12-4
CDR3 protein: ASSSFPGGNTEAF

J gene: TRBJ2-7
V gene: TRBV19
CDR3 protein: ASSFGQAPNEQY

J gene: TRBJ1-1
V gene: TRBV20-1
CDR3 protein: SARSLRDRASDTEAF

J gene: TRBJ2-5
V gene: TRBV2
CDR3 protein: ASGGRELQETQY

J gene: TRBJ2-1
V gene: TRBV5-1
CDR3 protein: ASSPMPAGAYNEQF

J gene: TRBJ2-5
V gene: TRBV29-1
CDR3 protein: SVGGSLWETQY

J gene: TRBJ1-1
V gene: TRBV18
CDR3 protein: ASSPNIGDTEAF

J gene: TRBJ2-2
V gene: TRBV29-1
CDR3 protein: SVGGVVVNTGELF

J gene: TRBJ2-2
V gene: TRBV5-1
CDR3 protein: ASRREGDNTGELF

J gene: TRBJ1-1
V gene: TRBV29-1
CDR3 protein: SVAVRANTEAF

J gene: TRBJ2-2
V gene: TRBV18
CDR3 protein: ASSPSAGQPTGELF

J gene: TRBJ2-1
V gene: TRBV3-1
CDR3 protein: ASSHLDRYNEQF

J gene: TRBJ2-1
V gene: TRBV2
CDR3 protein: ASQGGPRAEQF

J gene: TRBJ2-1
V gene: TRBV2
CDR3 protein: ASSDGLDYNEQF

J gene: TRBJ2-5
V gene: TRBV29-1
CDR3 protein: SVEPGGSGTQY

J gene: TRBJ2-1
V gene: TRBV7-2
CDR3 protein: ASSLEGLAYNEQF

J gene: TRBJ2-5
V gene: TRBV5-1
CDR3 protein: ASSLVVAGSQETQY

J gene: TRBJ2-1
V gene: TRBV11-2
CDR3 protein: ASRSGGSSYNEQF

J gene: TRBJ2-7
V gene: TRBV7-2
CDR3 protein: ASSRDYTYEQY

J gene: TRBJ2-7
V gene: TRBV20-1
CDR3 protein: SAMGGTGQNYEQY

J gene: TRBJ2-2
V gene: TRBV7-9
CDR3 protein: ASSPQGNTGELF

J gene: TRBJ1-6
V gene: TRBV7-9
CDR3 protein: ASGHSSYNSPLH

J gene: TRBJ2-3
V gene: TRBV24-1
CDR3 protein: ATSDAVRWTDTQY

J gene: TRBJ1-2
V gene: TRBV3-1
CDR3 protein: ASSQDPTPGRGYT